This T cell receptor beta chain is from a study of T-cell reconstitution after alpha-beta-depleted transplantation in children. CDR1 and CDR2 (germline): MNHEY, SVGAGI. There are 14 residues in the CDR3. V gave up 1 base and J gave up 2 bases, with 5 bases separating them. This sample's TCRbeta library carried unique molecular identifier barcodes. From the PCR reads, TCRdb called clonotypes with MiXCR, one entry per CDR3 protein. This sample yields approximately 420,000 distinct CDR3 sequences, of which approximately 10% are seen a single time; roughly 6% belongs to the top ten. This clonotype came up once.

J is TRBJ2-2 and V is TRBV6-5; no clear D gene. This sequence originates from a human donor who donated a stem cell graft to a child with acute myeloid leukemia. The source material was PBMCs from the stem cell graft donor, sampled from the stem cell graft. In DNA form, the CDR3 reads TGTGCCAGCAGTTACTTGCTAAACACCGGGGAGCTGTTTTTT. Residues: CASSYLLNTGELFF.